These 25 T cell receptor beta chains were all obtained from the same sample, sequenced in a study of CD8+ T cells in alopecia areata. Reverse transcription of extracted RNA yielded cDNA, which provided the sequencing template. The repertoire was sequenced with immunoSEQ multiplex PCR; TCRdb's copy has only in-frame clones and lacks some. Of roughly 14,000 clones listed, roughly three fifths are singletons. CD25+CD127- cells were sorted from CD4+ cells in roughly five patients. Sequencing was performed on CD4+ Tregs sorted from blood. Receptors were obtained from a human donor with alopecia areata.

The chain is built from TRBV6-6 and TRBJ2-7, with D maybe TRBD2 (5 bases). Germline CDR1 MNHNY, CDR2 SVGAGI (reference sequence). Trimming removed 5 bases from V and 3 bases from J, with 14 bases in between. The CDR3 runs to 14 residues. The CDR3 sequence is CASSHGGSGYEQYF. The CDR3 DNA is TGTGCCAGCAGTCACGGCGGCAGCGGCTACGAGCAGTACTTC.

This clone was picked up a small number of times. V usage is TRBV4-1 and J usage is TRBJ2-7; 12 nucleotides align to TRBD2. Germline V lookup: CDR1 MGHRA, CDR2 YSYEKL. V gave up 3 bases and J gave up 0 bases; unmatched junction bases: 12. The CDR3 spans 19 residues. The CDR3 region has the DNA TGCGCCAGCAGCCACCCTGTAGGGACTAGCGGGCTCAGCTCCTACGAGCAGTACTTC. This codes for CASSHPVGTSGLSSYEQYF.

By proportion, this clone is medium-sized (0.01 to 0.1%). The chain joins TRBV7-6 to TRBJ2-1; TRBD2 matches at 8 bases. Unmatched junction bases numbered 5, after V lost 1 base and J lost 12 bases. The CDR3 has 13 amino acids. CDR1 and CDR2 (germline): SGHVS, FNYEAQ. The CDR3 DNA reads TGTGCCAGCAGCTTAGAGGCTAGCGGGCGGCAGTTCTTC. Its protein is CASSLEASGRQFF.

The genes are TRBV2 and TRBJ2-1, with TRBD2 identical over 11 bases. Germline V lookup: CDR1 SNHLY, CDR2 FYNNEI. Trimming took 5 bases from V and 3 from J; bases not matched to a gene: 6. This CDR3 comprises 16 residues. Here the CDR3 reads CASSTLTSGDYNEQFF. DNA of the CDR3: TGTGCCAGCAGTACCCTGACTAGCGGGGACTACAATGAGCAGTTCTTC.

This clone came up once. The gene calls are TRBV5-4 and TRBJ2-2; 8 bases fit TRBD2. This CDR3 comprises 16 residues. After removal of 5 bases from V and 4 bases from J, the junction contained 10 bases not matched to a gene. The V gene's germline CDR1 is SGHNT and CDR2 YYREEE (reference sequence). In DNA, the CDR3 is TGTGCCAGCAGAAGCGTCAGGCGGGAGGCCACCGGGGAGCTGTTTTTT. Amino acids: CASRSVRREATGELFF. Variable domain in full (rest from reference TRBV5-4 and TRBJ2-2): ETGVTQSPTHLIKTRGQQVTLRCSSQSGHNTVSWYQQALGQGPQFIFQYYREEENGRGNFPPRFSGLQFPNYSSELNVNALELDDSALYLCASRSVRREATGELFFGEGSRLTVL.

Worth noting for this clone: Other DNA sequences in this sample translate to the same CDR3. The chain couples TRBV5-6 to TRBJ2-7; D is perhaps TRBD1 (6 bases). Trimming removed 5 bases at V and 2 bases at J, with 14 bases between. CDR1 and CDR2 from the germline V gene are SGHDT and YYEEEE. This CDR3 comprises 14 residues. The CDR3 sequence: CASSLTGITYEQYF. The CDR3 nucleotides read TGTGCCAGCAGTTTAACAGGGATAACCTACGAGCAGTACTTC.

This rearrangement joins TRBV6-1 to TRBJ1-1; no definite D call. The germline CDR1 and CDR2 sequences are MNHNS and SASEGT. The CDR3 covers 13 residues. Trimming shortened V by 7 bases and J by 5 bases, and 14 bases separated the two germline ends. The CDR3 sequence: CASTLGPRTEAFF. In DNA form, the CDR3 reads TGTGCCAGCACCCTCGGACCCAGAACTGAAGCTTTCTTT.

V usage is TRBV28 and J usage is TRBJ2-1; D ambiguous. Trimming removed 7 bases at V and 0 bases at J, with 7 bases between. Germline V gives CDR1 MDHEN, CDR2 SYDVKM. This CDR3 region has 13 residues. CDR3 nucleotides: TGTGCCAGCAAACTGAGCTCCTACAATGAGCAGTTCTTC. Its protein product is CASKLSSYNEQFF.

The chain links TRBV6-5 to TRBJ2-6; D is unresolved. The CDR3 has 14 amino acids. V lost 10 bases and J 0 bases, leaving 10 bases between the germline ends. Germline CDR1 MNHEY, CDR2 SVGAGI. DNA of the CDR3: TGTGCCACCCGGAGCCGCTCTGGGGCCAACGTCCTGACTTTC. It encodes CATRSRSGANVLTF.

This chain links TRBV7-6 with TRBJ1-2, with D maybe TRBD1 (6 bases). Germline assignment: CDR1 SGHVS and CDR2 FNYEAQ. The CDR3 sequence is 14 residues long. Between the trimmed V and J ends, which lost 0 bases and 9 bases, there was a span of 14 bases. The DNA for the CDR3 is TGTGCCAGCAGCTTAGCCCCCCAGGGGCGAAGCTACACCTTC. Its translation is CASSLAPQGRSYTF.

There are a few counts of this clone. The chain links TRBV28 to TRBJ2-7; 7 nucleotides agree with TRBD2. The CDR3 has 11 residues. V shed 6 bases and J 13 bases; nucleotides not matched to a gene: 9. The germline V gene encodes CDR1 MDHEN and CDR2 SYDVKM. In DNA form, the CDR3 reads TGTGCCAGCAGGGGGATGCTAGCGGCTTACTTC. Translating gives CASRGMLAAYF. Drawing the rest from reference TRBV28 and TRBJ2-7, the complete variable domain is DVKVTQSSRYLVKRTGEKVFLECVQDMDHENMFWYRQDPGLGLRLIYFSYDVKMKEKGDIPEGYSVSREKKERFSLILESASTNQTSMYLCASRGMLAAYFGPGTRLTVT.

Concerning this clone itself: At one boundary the junction diverges from the germline segment, which might be a read error. The chain joins TRBV28 to TRBJ2-1, with D uncertain. Germline assignment: CDR1 MDHEN and CDR2 SYDVKM. The CDR3 contains 14 residues. The CDR3 coding sequence is TGTTCCAGCAGTTCCTCGACCTTGTACAATGAGCAGTTCTTC. Protein: CSSSSSTLYNEQFF.

This chain joins TRBV2 and TRBJ2-5, with D uncertain. The CDR3 length is 14 residues. V was trimmed by 7 bases and J by 1 base, leaving 13 bases between them. Germline V gene data show CDR1 as SNHLY and CDR2 as FYNNEI. CDR3 protein: CASTKSQVQETQYF. The CDR3 nucleotides are TGTGCCAGCACCAAAAGTCAGGTCCAAGAGACCCAGTACTTC. The whole variable domain, remainder taken from reference TRBV2 and TRBJ2-5, is EPEVTQTPSHQVTQMGQEVILRCVPISNHLYFYWYRQILGQKVEFLVSFYNNEISEKSEIFDDQFSVERPDGSNFTLKIRSTKLEDSAMYFCASTKSQVQETQYFGPGTRLLVL.

The V and J genes are TRBV15 and TRBJ2-1; 7 positions match TRBD2. With V trimmed by 3 bases and J by 4 bases, 3 bases remained unmatched. Germline V lookup: CDR1 LNHNV, CDR2 YYDKDF (reference sequence). The CDR3 consists of 14 residues. This chain's CDR3 is CATSSAGEYNEQFF. CDR3 in DNA: TGTGCCACCAGCAGCGCGGGGGAATACAATGAGCAGTTCTTC. The full variable domain, completed using reference TRBV15 and TRBJ2-1, is DAMVIQNPRYQVTQFGKPVTLSCSQTLNHNVMYWYQQKSSQAPKLLFHYYDKDFNNEADTPDNFQSRRPNTSFCFLDIRSPGLGDTAMYLCATSSAGEYNEQFFGPGTRLTVL.

The chain employs TRBV15 and TRBJ2-7, with D uncertain. The length of the CDR3 is 15 residues. Germline V gives CDR1 LNHNV, CDR2 YYDKDF (reference sequence). The V end was cut by 1 base, the J end by 2 bases, with 12 bases between. CDR3 nucleotides: TGTGCCACCAGCAGAGCCGGAGCAGTGGCCTACGAGCAGTACTTC. This sequence encodes CATSRAGAVAYEQYF.

This clone was detected a few times. V and J are TRBV27 and TRBJ2-5; D is ambiguous. Looked up from germline, CDR1 is MNHEY and CDR2 is SMNVEV (reference sequence). The CDR3 is 14 residues long. The ends were cut back, 3 bases at V and 0 bases at J, with 8 bases in the middle. For the CDR3, the DNA is TGTGCCAGCAGTTTGTCGGCGTACCAAGAGACCCAGTACTTC. As protein: CASSLSAYQETQYF.

The chain joins TRBV5-4 to TRBJ2-1; possible D gene TRBD2, 6 bases. CDR3 length: 15 amino acids. Trimming removed 4 bases at V and 5 bases at J, with 16 bases between. Looked up from germline, CDR1 is SGHNT and CDR2 is YYREEE (reference sequence). In DNA form, the CDR3 reads TGTGCCAGCAGCCGTAGGGGACTTTTAGACAATGAGCAGTTCTTC. Amino acids: CASSRRGLLDNEQFF.

The chain links TRBV2 to TRBJ2-2, with D possibly being TRBD1 (5 bases). The CDR3 sequence is 14 residues long. Trimming cost V 3 bases and J 8 bases, with 13 bases left between them. CDR1 is SNHLY and CDR2 is FYNNEI in the germline V gene. CDR3 amino acids: CASSDGRAGGELFF. CDR3 sequence (DNA): TGTGCCAGCAGTGACGGCAGGGCCGGTGGGGAGCTGTTTTTT.

The CDR3 DNA is TGTGCCAGCAGCTTAGGTACGGGCGAGCAGTACTTC. Its translation is CASSLGTGEQYF. The chain carries TRBV11-2 and TRBJ2-7; D call uncertain. This CDR3 region has 12 residues. Germline values: CDR1 SGHAT, CDR2 FQNNGV. With 1 base removed from V and 6 bases from J, the gap between germline ends came to 7 bases. Full variable domain (missing parts from reference TRBV11-2 and TRBJ2-7): EAGVAQSPRYKIIEKRQSVAFWCNPISGHATLYWYQQILGQGPKLLIQFQNNGVVDDSQLPKDRFSAERLKGVDSTLKIQPAKLEDSAVYLCASSLGTGEQYFGPGTRLTVT.

A single count supports this clone. The chain uses TRBV28 and TRBJ2-5; unclear D gene. The CDR3 runs 13 residues. Germline V gene lookup returns CDR1 MDHEN and CDR2 SYDVKM. V lost 2 bases and J 0 bases, leaving 4 bases between the germline ends. The CDR3 DNA follows: TGTGCCAGCAGTTTAATGTACCAAGAGACCCAGTACTTC. Encoded protein: CASSLMYQETQYF.

The V and J genes are TRBV28 and TRBJ2-3; 10 bases match TRBD2. The CDR3 sequence is 19 residues long. Trimming at V came to 6 bases and at J to 1 base, leaving 16 bases not matched to a gene. CDR1 is MDHEN, CDR2 SYDVKM, per germline. The DNA for the CDR3 is TGTGCCAGCAGACCCTGGACTAGCGGAGTTGCTCGGGGCACAGATACGCAGTATTTT. The encoded protein is CASRPWTSGVARGTDTQYF.

The chain joins TRBV5-1 to TRBJ2-1; 12 bases fit TRBD2. In germline, CDR1 is SGHRS, CDR2 YFSETQ. V gave up 3 bases and J gave up 3 bases; unmatched junction bases: 4. The CDR3 spans 16 residues. The CDR3 spells CASSSGLAGSYNEQFF. CDR3 nucleotides: TGCGCCAGCAGCTCTGGACTAGCGGGGAGCTACAATGAGCAGTTCTTC.

The chain joins TRBV19 to TRBJ2-7; D perhaps matches TRBD1 (5 bases). Per the germline V gene, CDR1 is LNHDA and CDR2 is SQIVND (reference sequence). This CDR3 is built from 13 residues. The V and J ends lost 5 bases and 2 bases respectively, with 10 bases between them. CDR3 nucleotides: TGTGCCAGTAGTCGGGCAGGGCCCTACGAGCAGTACTTC. Its translation is CASSRAGPYEQYF.

The chain carries TRBV28 and TRBJ1-5; the match to TRBD1 covers 7 bases. The CDR3 sequence is 18 residues long. Germline V gene lookup returns CDR1 MDHEN and CDR2 SYDVKM. J was trimmed by 0 bases and V by 7 bases; bases with no gene match: 15. The chain's CDR3 is CASNHRDRGFLSNQPQHF. CDR3 sequence (DNA): TGTGCCAGCAATCACCGGGACAGAGGATTTCTTAGCAATCAGCCCCAGCATTTT.

The chain links TRBV5-1 to TRBJ1-2, with a weak D call TRBD1 (5 bases). Deletions cut 7 bases from V and 5 bases from J, with 15 bases between. The CDR3 length is 13 residues. Germline assignment: CDR1 SGHRS and CDR2 YFSETQ. The CDR3 DNA follows: TGCGCCAGCGGTGGACCGACAGTTTATGGCTACACCTTC. It codes for CASGGPTVYGYTF. The variable domain in full, completed from reference TRBV5-1 and TRBJ1-2, reads KAGVTQTPRYLIKTRGQQVTLSCSPISGHRSVSWYQQTPGQGLQFLFEYFSETQRNKGNFPGRFSGRQFSNSRSEMNVSTLELGDSALYLCASGGPTVYGYTFGSGTRLTVV.